The rows below give T cell receptor beta chains drawn from one sample of a study of T cell repertoires in cytomegalovirus infection. Each CDR3 protein gets one entry after TCRdb re-called the reads with MiXCR. The sample has under 800,000 distinct CDR3 sequences; less than 25% are singletons. The material sequenced was CD8+ T cells from PBMCs. These receptors were taken from a human donor in good health (CMV status not recorded). Some clones in this sample may be carry-over from other donors' samples. The CDR3 runs from the conserved cysteine through the conserved F or W. Fields, in order: clone size, J gene, V gene, D gene, CDR3 DNA, CDR3 protein. The D gene is left open where the match is weak. Size tells how often a clone was seen (once, few, many) or the class of an expanded clone, and some rows leave it out.

>many|TRBJ1-2|TRBV7-2|NA
TGTGCCAGCAGCTTAGCGGCAGGGACTAACTATGGCTACACCTTC
CASSLAAGTNYGYTF
>many|TRBJ1-1|TRBV6-2/TRBV6-3|NA
TGTGCCAGCAGTTACTACATGGGCAGCCTCACTGAAGCTTTCTTT
CASSYYMGSLTEAFF
>NA|TRBJ1-1|TRBV5-1|NA
TGCGCCAGCAGCTTGGGACAGGATCGGACTGAAGCTTTCTTT
CASSLGQDRTEAFF
>NA|TRBJ2-1|TRBV27|NA
TGTGCCAGCAGCCTTAACGGCAGGGGCAATGAGCAGTTCTTC
CASSLNGRGNEQFF
>many|TRBJ2-3|TRBV6-2/TRBV6-3|NA
TGTGCCAGCAGTCCCGGACTACCCAACACAGATACGCAGTATTTT
CASSPGLPNTDTQYF
>many|TRBJ1-1|TRBV7-2|NA
TGTGCCAGCAGCCTCCGAAGGGGAACGGACACTGAAGCTTTCTTT
CASSLRRGTDTEAFF
>many|TRBJ2-3|TRBV7-9|NA
TGTGCCAGCAGCACGACCCCTTATACGCAGTATTTT
CASSTTPYTQYF
>NA|TRBJ2-2|TRBV6-2/TRBV6-3|TRBD1
TGTGCCAGCAGTAATGGGGACAGAGCCACCGGGGAGCTGTTTTTT
CASSNGDRATGELFF
>NA|TRBJ1-1|TRBV7-6|NA
TGTGCCAGCAGCTCCTCTGACTTGGGCCCGAACACTGAAGCTTTCTTT
CASSSSDLGPNTEAFF
>NA|TRBJ2-3|TRBV29-1|NA
TGCAGCGTTGTGGTTGATACGCAGTATTTT
CSVVVDTQYF
>once|TRBJ2-7|TRBV7-4|NA
TGTACCAGCAGTCAAGTGGGCAGCCTATGGCAGTACTTC
CTSSQVGSLWQYF
>NA|TRBJ2-3|TRBV29-1|NA
TGCAGCGTTGAAGCCGCGACAGACACCTATAGCACAGATACGCAGTATTTT
CSVEAATDTYSTDTQYF
>NA|TRBJ2-1|TRBV19|NA
TGTGCCAGTAATGGGGTAAGGGGGGGTTCCTACAATGAGCAGTTCTTC
CASNGVRGGSYNEQFF
>NA|TRBJ1-1|TRBV4-2|NA
TGTGCCAGCAGCCTGGGGGCTGAGGCTGAAGCTTTCTTT
CASSLGAEAEAFF
>few|TRBJ2-2|TRBV11-3|TRBD1
TGTGCCAGCAGCTTAGGTTACCTACAGGGGACGAACACCGGGGAGCTGTTTTTT
CASSLGYLQGTNTGELFF
>NA|TRBJ2-1|TRBV29-1|TRBD2
TGCAGCGTTGGTAGCGGGGGGGCAGGGGAGCAGTTCTTC
CSVGSGGAGEQFF
>many|TRBJ1-2|TRBV7-2|NA
TGTGCCAGCAGCGGAATCTCTTTAACTGGGTCGGACTATGGCTACACCTTC
CASSGISLTGSDYGYTF